This T cell receptor (beta chain) is drawn from a study of CD8 T cells in ankylosing spondylitis. For this clonotype: The antigen is unknown.

Whole-study results and caveats: Within ankylosing spondylitis blood, a TCR beta motif made up of fewer than ten highly homologous variants appeared to be characteristic. In synovial fluid and blood from reactive arthritis, some motif variants were previously reported. Researchers reportedly found disease-linked clones significantly enriched in matched ankylosing spondylitis synovial fluid. Clones linked to the disease showed a CD8+ phenotype. They occurred at relatively low frequencies in peripheral blood.

V was pared by 2 bases and J by 7 bases, with 15 bases between. Germline V lookup: CDR1 DFQATT, CDR2 SNEGSKA (reference sequence). The CDR3 length is 15 residues. By quantitative 5'-RACE with molecular barcodes, the TCR beta libraries were made. TCRdb recomputed calls from the 5' RACE reads with MiXCR, one row per CDR3 protein. The sample yields under 950,000 distinct CDR3 sequences, 15% to 20% seen once. The origin of this receptor is a male donor with ankylosing spondylitis. The specimen sequenced was blood, either unsorted or a sorted T cell fraction (not recorded which). The chain has TRBV20-1 and TRBJ1-6; tentative D call: TRBD1 (6 bases). CDR3 sequence: CSARQSQGRNSPLHF. CDR3 DNA: TGCAGTGCTAGACAATCACAGGGCCGGAATTCACCCCTCCACTTT.